This T cell receptor beta chain emerged from a study of response to subunit inactivated influenza vaccine. MiXCR, applied by TCRdb to the RT-PCR reads, yields one record per CDR3 protein. The sample records about 310,000 distinct CDR3 sequences, 21% being singletons. The CDR3 has 15 amino acids. V shed 1 base and J 6 bases; nucleotides not matched to a gene: 4. Germline V gene sequence: CDR1 SGHVS, CDR2 FQNEAQ. This chain connects TRBV7-8 to TRBJ1-5; TRBD1 aligns across 9 bases. This receptor was obtained from a man aged 50 to 75 who received an inactivated influenza vaccine. Here the sequenced sample was PBMCs from blood, taken approximately 20 months after vaccination. CDR3 protein: CASSLGGQGSQPQHF. The CDR3 DNA reads TGTGCCAGCAGCTTAGGGGGACAGGGAAGTCAGCCCCAGCATTTT.